This T cell receptor beta chain stems from a study of shared clonotypes between healthy human individuals. Source study methods: ImmunoSEQ output lacked quality scores and full-length reads, limiting matched filtering. The repertoire was sequenced with immunoSEQ multiplex PCR; TCRdb's copy has only in-frame clones and lacks some. The V and J calls and clone size come from that table; D and trimming were worked out from the DNA. Of approximately 2,000,000 clones detected, roughly 92% appear once; the ten largest clones hold 0.3% to 0.45%. Germline loops: CDR1 MNHNY, CDR2 SVGAGI (reference sequence). V lost 5 bases and J lost 5, with 12 bases in between. There are 13 residues in the CDR3. Only one count was recorded for this clone.

The receptor's source is a man aged 18 to 30 in good health. Some clones in this sample may be carry-over from other donors' samples. Material for sequencing was naive CD4+ T cells from PBMCs. Subset specified: CD45RA+ positively selected. This chain uses TRBV6-6 with TRBJ2-5; D is unclear. CDR3 sequence (DNA): TGTGCCAGCAGTAAATGGAATGGCGAGACCCAGTACTTC. This codes for CASSKWNGETQYF.